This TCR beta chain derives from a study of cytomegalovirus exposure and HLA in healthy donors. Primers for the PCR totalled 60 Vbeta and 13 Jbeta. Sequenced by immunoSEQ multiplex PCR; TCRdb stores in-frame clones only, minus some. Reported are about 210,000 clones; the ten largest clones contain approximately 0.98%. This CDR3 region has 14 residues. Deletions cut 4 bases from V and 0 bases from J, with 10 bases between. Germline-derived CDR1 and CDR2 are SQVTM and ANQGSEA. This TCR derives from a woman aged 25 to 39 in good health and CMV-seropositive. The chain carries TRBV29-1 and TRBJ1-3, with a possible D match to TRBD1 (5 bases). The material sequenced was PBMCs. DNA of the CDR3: TGCAGCGTTGCTACAGGCCGCTCTGGAAACACCATATATTTT. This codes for CSVATGRSGNTIYF.